The 4 T cell receptor beta chains below were found in one sample sequenced in a study of T cells after yellow fever vaccination. MiXCR, applied by TCRdb to the 5' RACE reads, yields one record per CDR3 protein. The sample yields 400,000 or so distinct CDR3 sequences, roughly 20% seen once. The source material was PBMCs, sampled before the yellow fever booster vaccination. The source of these receptors is a man aged 18 to 29 who received the YFV17D yellow fever vaccine.

This clonotype occurred a few times. The genes are TRBV4-3 and TRBJ2-7; no firm D call. Germline V gene sequence: CDR1 LGHNA, CDR2 YSLEER. This CDR3 region has 16 residues. V lost 4 bases, J lost 3 bases, and 19 bases lay in between. The CDR3 DNA sequence: TGCGCCAGCAGCCTAGAGCGTTCCATTACCCGCTACGAGCAGTACGTC. Its translation: CASSLERSITRYEQYV.

This sequence joins TRBV20-1 and TRBJ2-5; D gene uncertain. CDR1 is DFQATT, CDR2 SNEGSKA, per germline (reference sequence). The V end lost 5 bases, the J end lost 1 base, and 8 bases lay between the germline ends. The length of the CDR3 is 12 residues. The CDR3: CSARSGQETQYF. In DNA form, the CDR3 reads TGCAGTGCTCGATCAGGCCAAGAGACCCAGTACTTC.

This chain links TRBV5-1 with TRBJ1-1, with unresolved D. Germline V gene lookup returns CDR1 SGHRS and CDR2 YFSETQ. V lost 4 bases and J lost 6, with 16 bases in between. The CDR3 spans 14 residues. For the CDR3, the DNA is TGCGCCAGCAGCAGGAAGGGCTGGGGTTCTGAAGCTTTCTTT. It encodes CASSRKGWGSEAFF.

This clonotype was recorded a few times. The chain carries TRBV4-1 and TRBJ2-1, with 8 bases matching TRBD1. Germline V CDR1 and CDR2: MGHRA, YSYEKL. CDR3 length: 17 residues. Losses at the gene ends were 0 bases for V and 6 bases for J; bases not matched to a gene: 10. The CDR3 region is CASSQEPETGVPNEQFF. The DNA for the CDR3 is TGCGCCAGCAGCCAAGAACCCGAGACAGGGGTGCCCAATGAGCAGTTCTTC.